These T cell receptor beta chains were read from a single sample in a study of Ad26.COV2.S vaccination and SARS-CoV-2 variants. Assay: immunoSEQ multiplex PCR; the TCRdb copy retains only in-frame clones and omits some. The sample lists about 400,000 clones; 75% to 90% were seen once. The input for sequencing was peripheral blood, taken in a trial of Ad26.COV2.S vaccine versus placebo. The receptor set was obtained from a person between 18 and 65 years old who received the Ad26.COV2.S COVID-19 vaccine or a placebo. The CDR3 runs from the conserved cysteine through the conserved F or W. A D gene is named only where the DNA matches it firmly. The size field is filled for only some rows; it gives once, few, many or a size class.

CDR3 length: 14; D gene: .; J gene: TRBJ1-1; V gene: TRBV7-2; clone size: .; CDR3 protein: CASSLSGGPPEAFF; CDR3 DNA: TGTGCCAGCAGCTTATCCGGGGGGCCCCCTGAAGCTTTCTTT
CDR3 length: 14; D gene: .; J gene: TRBJ2-7; V gene: TRBV27; clone size: .; CDR3 protein: CASSSSSELEEQYF; CDR3 DNA: TGTGCCAGCAGTTCCTCCTCGGAGCTGGAAGAGCAGTACTTC
CDR3 length: 16; D gene: TRBD1; J gene: TRBJ2-7; V gene: TRBV4-1; clone size: .; CDR3 protein: CASSQGRGQINYEQYF; CDR3 DNA: TGCGCCAGCAGCCAAGGCAGGGGACAGATCAACTACGAGCAGTACTTC
CDR3 length: 16; D gene: TRBD1; J gene: TRBJ1-2; V gene: TRBV7-6; clone size: .; CDR3 protein: CASSPSNRGIGYGYTF; CDR3 DNA: TGTGCCAGCAGCCCCTCTAACAGGGGGATAGGCTATGGCTACACCTTC
CDR3 length: 13; D gene: TRBD1; J gene: TRBJ1-1; V gene: TRBV10-2; clone size: .; CDR3 protein: CASRDRFDTEAFF; CDR3 DNA: TGCGCCAGCAGGGACAGGTTCGACACTGAAGCTTTCTTT
CDR3 length: 13; D gene: TRBD1; J gene: TRBJ1-3; V gene: TRBV3-1/TRBV3-2; clone size: .; CDR3 protein: CASRGTGQNTIYF; CDR3 DNA: TGTGCCAGCAGAGGGACAGGGCAAAACACCATATATTTT
CDR3 length: 13; D gene: .; J gene: TRBJ2-1; V gene: TRBV29-1; clone size: .; CDR3 protein: CSVEGFGEDEQFF; CDR3 DNA: TGCAGCGTTGAAGGATTCGGGGAGGATGAGCAGTTCTTC
CDR3 length: 14; D gene: TRBD2; J gene: TRBJ2-7; V gene: TRBV2; clone size: once; CDR3 protein: CASSGSGVAYEQYF; CDR3 DNA: TGTGCCAGCAGTGGTAGCGGGGTAGCCTACGAGCAGTACTTC
CDR3 length: 11; D gene: TRBD1; J gene: TRBJ1-1; V gene: TRBV7-9; clone size: .; CDR3 protein: CASSRTGVAFF; CDR3 DNA: TGTGCCAGCAGCCGTACAGGGGTCGCTTTCTTT
CDR3 length: 15; D gene: .; J gene: TRBJ2-7; V gene: TRBV7-8; clone size: once; CDR3 protein: CASSSDTGYDGEQYF; CDR3 DNA: TGTGCCAGCAGCTCCGATACAGGGTATGATGGCGAGCAGTACTTC
CDR3 length: 14; D gene: .; J gene: TRBJ1-1; V gene: TRBV29-1; clone size: .; CDR3 protein: CSVEDALRRTEAFF; CDR3 DNA: TGCAGCGTTGAAGATGCCCTGAGGCGGACTGAAGCTTTCTTT
CDR3 length: 15; D gene: .; J gene: TRBJ1-3; V gene: TRBV4-1; clone size: .; CDR3 protein: CASSQDGGAGNTIYF; CDR3 DNA: TGCGCCAGCAGCCAAGATGGCGGGGCTGGAAACACCATATATTTT
CDR3 length: 14; D gene: .; J gene: TRBJ1-1; V gene: TRBV4-1; clone size: .; CDR3 protein: CASSQERPNTEAFF; CDR3 DNA: TGCGCCAGCAGCCAAGAACGACCGAACACTGAAGCTTTCTTT
CDR3 length: 14; D gene: .; J gene: TRBJ2-3; V gene: TRBV10-3; clone size: many; CDR3 protein: CAISTASQFDTQYF; CDR3 DNA: TGTGCCATCAGTACGGCTAGTCAGTTCGATACGCAGTATTTT
CDR3 length: 14; D gene: TRBD1; J gene: TRBJ1-4; V gene: TRBV15; clone size: .; CDR3 protein: CATSRDRANEKLFF; CDR3 DNA: TGTGCCACCAGCCGGGACAGGGCTAATGAAAAACTGTTTTTT
CDR3 length: 16; D gene: TRBD1; J gene: TRBJ2-1; V gene: TRBV19; clone size: .; CDR3 protein: CASSNIRTGEGNEQFF; CDR3 DNA: TGTGCCAGTAGTAACATCCGGACAGGGGAGGGCAATGAGCAGTTCTTC
CDR3 length: 14; D gene: .; J gene: TRBJ2-3; V gene: TRBV2; clone size: .; CDR3 protein: CASSETGHTDTQYF; CDR3 DNA: TGTGCCAGCAGTGAGACAGGACACACAGATACGCAGTATTTT
CDR3 length: 13; D gene: .; J gene: TRBJ1-2; V gene: TRBV19; clone size: .; CDR3 protein: CASSMGQGRGYTF; CDR3 DNA: TGTGCCAGTAGTATGGGGCAGGGCCGGGGCTACACCTTC
CDR3 length: 15; D gene: TRBD1; J gene: TRBJ2-4; V gene: TRBV27; clone size: .; CDR3 protein: CASSRDRVAKNIQYF; CDR3 DNA: TGTGCCAGCAGCAGGGACAGGGTGGCCAAAAACATTCAGTACTTC
CDR3 length: 15; D gene: TRBD2; J gene: TRBJ2-5; V gene: TRBV5-4; clone size: once; CDR3 protein: CASSRGTSGEETQYF; CDR3 DNA: TGTGCCAGCAGCAGGGGGACTAGCGGTGAAGAGACCCAGTACTTC
CDR3 length: 13; D gene: TRBD1; J gene: TRBJ1-4; V gene: TRBV2; clone size: .; CDR3 protein: CASSTGGREKLFF; CDR3 DNA: TGTGCCAGCAGTACAGGGGGCCGTGAAAAACTGTTTTTT
CDR3 length: 16; D gene: .; J gene: TRBJ1-3; V gene: TRBV3-1/TRBV3-2; clone size: .; CDR3 protein: CASSQKHTGPGNTIYF; CDR3 DNA: TGTGCCAGCAGCCAAAAACATACCGGACCTGGAAACACCATATATTTT
CDR3 length: 15; D gene: TRBD1; J gene: TRBJ1-6; V gene: TRBV5-6; clone size: once; CDR3 protein: CASSGTGGLISPLHF; CDR3 DNA: TGTGCCAGCAGCGGGACAGGGGGCTTGATATCACCCCTCCACTTT
CDR3 length: 14; D gene: .; J gene: TRBJ2-2; V gene: TRBV19; clone size: .; CDR3 protein: CASSSTSRPGELFF; CDR3 DNA: TGTGCCAGTAGTAGTACTAGCCGGCCTGGGGAGCTGTTTTTT
CDR3 length: 11; D gene: .; J gene: TRBJ1-2; V gene: TRBV7-6; clone size: .; CDR3 protein: CASSLGNGYTF; CDR3 DNA: TGTGCCAGCAGCTTAGGGAACGGCTACACCTTC
CDR3 length: 15; D gene: .; J gene: TRBJ2-7; V gene: TRBV7-2; clone size: few; CDR3 protein: CASSSYGASGYEQYF; CDR3 DNA: TGTGCCAGCAGCTCGTACGGGGCTTCAGGCTACGAGCAGTACTTC
CDR3 length: 13; D gene: .; J gene: TRBJ1-1; V gene: TRBV10-3; clone size: once; CDR3 protein: CAISGDGHTEAFF; CDR3 DNA: TGTGCCATCAGTGGTGACGGGCACACTGAAGCTTTCTTT
CDR3 length: 15; D gene: .; J gene: TRBJ1-2; V gene: TRBV6-5; clone size: .; CDR3 protein: CASSSPLAGNYGYTF; CDR3 DNA: TGTGCCAGCAGTTCCCCCCTGGCGGGGAACTATGGCTACACCTTC
CDR3 length: 11; D gene: .; J gene: TRBJ2-5; V gene: TRBV5-4; clone size: .; CDR3 protein: CASSQGETQYF; CDR3 DNA: TGTGCCAGCAGCCAGGGGGAGACCCAGTACTTC
CDR3 length: 13; D gene: .; J gene: TRBJ1-1; V gene: TRBV7-9; clone size: .; CDR3 protein: CASSLSGWTEAFF; CDR3 DNA: TGTGCCAGCAGCTTATCAGGGTGGACTGAAGCTTTCTTT
CDR3 length: 14; D gene: TRBD1; J gene: TRBJ2-7; V gene: TRBV5-1; clone size: once; CDR3 protein: CASSLGTGAYEQYF; CDR3 DNA: TGCGCCAGCAGCCTGGGGACAGGGGCCTACGAGCAGTACTTC
CDR3 length: 13; D gene: TRBD1; J gene: TRBJ2-7; V gene: TRBV10-3; clone size: .; CDR3 protein: CATTGTVFGEQYF; CDR3 DNA: TGTGCCACCACGGGGACAGTTTTTGGAGAGCAGTACTTC
CDR3 length: 17; D gene: .; J gene: TRBJ1-2; V gene: TRBV6-4; clone size: .; CDR3 protein: CASSVTLGGSKWEGYTF; CDR3 DNA: TGTGCCAGCAGTGTCACCCTTGGAGGGTCAAAATGGGAAGGCTACACCTTC
CDR3 length: 15; D gene: .; J gene: TRBJ1-1; V gene: TRBV5-1; clone size: .; CDR3 protein: CASSPPGGPNTEAFF; CDR3 DNA: TGCGCCAGCAGCCCCCCCGGGGGACCAAACACTGAAGCTTTCTTT
CDR3 length: 13; D gene: .; J gene: TRBJ2-7; V gene: TRBV19; clone size: .; CDR3 protein: CASSIDRSYEQYF; CDR3 DNA: TGTGCCAGTAGTATAGACAGGTCCTACGAGCAGTACTTC
CDR3 length: 15; D gene: TRBD1; J gene: TRBJ2-1; V gene: TRBV7-9; clone size: .; CDR3 protein: CASSTGTGNTNEQFF; CDR3 DNA: TGTGCCAGCAGCACCGGGACAGGGAACACAAATGAGCAGTTCTTC
CDR3 length: 16; D gene: TRBD1; J gene: TRBJ1-1; V gene: TRBV5-4; clone size: .; CDR3 protein: CASRDGQDNMNTEAFF; CDR3 DNA: TGTGCCAGCAGGGACGGACAGGACAATATGAACACTGAAGCTTTCTTT
CDR3 length: 18; D gene: .; J gene: TRBJ2-3; V gene: TRBV6-2/TRBV6-3; clone size: .; CDR3 protein: CASSYMLGSAVDTDTQYF; CDR3 DNA: TGTGCCAGCAGTTACATGCTGGGGTCCGCAGTCGACACAGATACGCAGTATTTT
CDR3 length: 19; D gene: TRBD2; J gene: TRBJ2-2; V gene: TRBV3-1/TRBV3-2; clone size: .; CDR3 protein: CASSQTPGSGGLYTGELFF; CDR3 DNA: TGTGCCAGCAGCCAAACCCCTGGGAGCGGGGGGCTATACACCGGGGAGCTGTTTTTT
CDR3 length: 17; D gene: .; J gene: TRBJ2-7; V gene: TRBV7-9; clone size: once; CDR3 protein: CASSLRGGWGDPYEQYF; CDR3 DNA: TGTGCCAGCAGCCTCCGAGGCGGATGGGGCGATCCCTACGAGCAGTACTTC
CDR3 length: 15; D gene: TRBD1; J gene: TRBJ1-2; V gene: TRBV24-1; clone size: .; CDR3 protein: CATSEAGQGAHGYTF; CDR3 DNA: TGTGCCACCAGTGAGGCGGGACAGGGGGCGCATGGCTACACCTTC
CDR3 length: 15; D gene: .; J gene: TRBJ1-2; V gene: TRBV5-4; clone size: .; CDR3 protein: CASSGGDVGNYGYTF; CDR3 DNA: TGTGCCAGCAGCGGGGGTGATGTCGGAAACTATGGCTACACCTTC
CDR3 length: 13; D gene: .; J gene: TRBJ1-5; V gene: TRBV4-1; clone size: once; CDR3 protein: CASSQGREEPQHF; CDR3 DNA: TGCGCCAGCAGCCAAGGAAGGGAAGAGCCCCAGCATTTT
CDR3 length: 13; D gene: .; J gene: TRBJ2-5; V gene: TRBV12-3/TRBV12-4; clone size: .; CDR3 protein: CASRSDSQETQYF; CDR3 DNA: TGTGCCAGCAGATCCGACAGTCAAGAGACCCAGTACTTC
CDR3 length: 16; D gene: .; J gene: TRBJ2-4; V gene: TRBV6-2/TRBV6-3; clone size: .; CDR3 protein: CASSYPGGGAKNIQYF; CDR3 DNA: TGTGCCAGCAGTTACCCAGGGGGGGGAGCCAAAAACATTCAGTACTTC
CDR3 length: 14; D gene: .; J gene: TRBJ1-5; V gene: TRBV30; clone size: .; CDR3 protein: CAWSITGNGQPQHF; CDR3 DNA: TGTGCCTGGAGTATTACAGGGAATGGTCAGCCCCAGCATTTT
CDR3 length: 15; D gene: .; J gene: TRBJ2-7; V gene: TRBV4-1; clone size: .; CDR3 protein: CASSQDRGLNYEQYF; CDR3 DNA: TGCGCCAGCAGCCAAGACAGGGGCTTAAACTACGAGCAGTACTTC
CDR3 length: 16; D gene: .; J gene: TRBJ1-5; V gene: TRBV7-7; clone size: .; CDR3 protein: CASSLARCRERQPQHF; CDR3 DNA: TGTGCTAGCAGCTTAGCACGGTGCAGGGAACGTCAGCCCCAGCATTTT
CDR3 length: 17; D gene: .; J gene: TRBJ1-1; V gene: TRBV19; clone size: .; CDR3 protein: CASSISGRGALSSEAFF; CDR3 DNA: TGTGCCAGTAGTATATCCGGAAGGGGGGCGCTTTCCTCTGAAGCTTTCTTT
CDR3 length: 15; D gene: TRBD2; J gene: TRBJ2-3; V gene: TRBV30; clone size: .; CDR3 protein: CAWSVKRGVSDTQYF; CDR3 DNA: TGTGCCTGGAGTGTCAAGCGGGGGGTTTCAGATACGCAGTATTTT
CDR3 length: 13; D gene: .; J gene: TRBJ2-7; V gene: TRBV7-8; clone size: .; CDR3 protein: CASSLAQPYEQYF; CDR3 DNA: TGTGCCAGCAGCTTAGCGCAGCCCTACGAGCAGTACTTC
CDR3 length: 13; D gene: .; J gene: TRBJ1-5; V gene: TRBV6-6; clone size: .; CDR3 protein: CASSQGLNQPQHF; CDR3 DNA: TGTGCCAGCAGTCAGGGGTTAAATCAGCCCCAGCATTTT